This T cell receptor beta chain was captured by sequencing in a study of CD8 T cells in Susac syndrome. The CDR3 has 16 residues. The V and J ends lost 5 bases and 0 bases respectively, with 13 bases between them. The germline V gene has CDR1 MNHNY and CDR2 SVGAGI (reference sequence). This clonotype was found once. An amount of RNA that ranged from about 0.45 to 1 ug was reverse transcribed with random hexamers. By means of immunoSEQ multiplex PCR, TCR beta CDR3 spanning 54 Vbeta and 13 Jbeta underwent amplification. TCRdb used MiXCR to reprocess the immunoSEQ multiplex PCR reads, holding one entry per CDR3 protein. The sample contains just over 300,000 distinct CDR3 sequences, roughly nine tenths of which appear only once.

V usage is TRBV6-6 and J usage is TRBJ2-2; D remains ambiguous. Sequenced: CD4+ T cells from PBMCs. This receptor was taken from a human donor with multiple sclerosis. The CDR3: CASSPYERSNTGELFF. CDR3 nucleotide sequence: TGTGCCAGCAGTCCCTATGAGCGCTCGAACACCGGGGAGCTGTTTTTT.